This T cell receptor beta chain originates from a study of blood T cell repertoires in COVID-19. Using immunoSEQ multiplex PCR, the repertoire was profiled, and TCRdb retains in-frame clones only, with some absent. The table records hundreds of thousands of clones, over 80% of them present only once. The germline V gene encodes CDR1 SEHNR and CDR2 FQNEAQ (reference sequence). Trimming at V came to 5 bases and at J to 8 bases, leaving 9 bases not matched to a gene. The CDR3 is 15 residues long. This clonotype was sampled from a young woman with acute or convalescent COVID-19. The specimen sequenced was peripheral blood. The genes are TRBV7-9 and TRBJ1-6; the match to TRBD1 covers 7 bases. The CDR3 loop reads CASSPPHRGHSPLHF. CDR3 sequence (DNA): TGTGCCAGCAGCCCCCCCCACAGGGGCCATTCACCCCTCCACTTT.